This TCR beta chain is from a study of post-analysis software for immune sequencing data (dated by TCRdb to between 2014 and 2017). At the level of the whole study: Recorded disease courses included relapsing-remitting, secondary progressive and progressive-relapsing multiple sclerosis, with some patients lacking subtype annotation. The multiple sclerosis patient repertoires were compared with 11 previously published healthy control repertoires from donors aged about 6 to 26 years. A subset of samples was prepared in parallel using single-end sample barcoding, then pooled and co-amplified after Illumina adapter ligation. Study-wide conclusions, independent of this receptor: Normalized Chao1 diversity was significantly lower in multiple sclerosis patients than controls, suggesting substantial peripheral T-cell clonal expansion. Several TRBV segments, including TRBV5-6, TRBV5-1 and TRBV20-1, were significantly more frequent in patients than controls. When samples were clustered directly using the F measure, samples prepared in the same batch co-clustered strongly, which prompted a batch-effect correction. The multiple sclerosis patient group was slightly younger than the control group.

To demonstrate the VDJtools post-analysis software, the study profiled TCR beta repertoires from the peripheral blood of 10 to 15 young patients with multiple sclerosis. The patients with multiple sclerosis were children and adolescents between roughly 6 and 16 years of age. CDR1 PRHDT and CDR2 FYEKMQ are derived from the germline V gene (reference sequence). Spanning cysteine to phenylalanine, the CDR3 consists of 11 amino acids. The only DNA kept is the CDR3, 33 bases in frame from the first base. V loses 5 bases, J loses 9 bases, and the germline ends lie 8 bases apart. To prepare the library, PCR was applied. The listed sequencing device is Illumina HiSeq 2500. Unique molecular identifiers were incorporated into TCR beta cDNA libraries to reduce PCR and sequencing biases. Some 500,000 cDNA molecules were obtained per 1 to 10 million input T cells, so each molecule approximated one T cell. The patient libraries were prepared and sequenced using the same protocol as the earlier healthy control dataset. Within a given batch, samples were prepared together, multiplexed and sequenced on the same HiSeq lane. Processing in the source paper ran as follows. MIGEC handled the raw barcoded reads, throwing out single-read molecular identifier groups before consensus assembly and CDR3 extraction. Clonotype tables were post-analysed with VDJtools, normalizing diversity by down-sampling all datasets to the smallest sample size. In repertoire overlap clustering, CDR3 amino acid sequences, but not nucleotide sequences, were matched to correct batch-related cross-sample contamination. TCRdb trimmed the raw reads at Q25, called clones with MiXCR and kept productive beta chains. For every CDR3 protein sequence, its rows merge into one entry that carries the most common genes and DNA. These V and J calls derive from TCRdb rather than the authors' analysis. This sample comprises about 770,000 distinct CDR3 sequences, approximately 44% of them detected only once. Together, the top ten hold around 4.7% of the sample.

This clonotype appeared a single time. Its recognized antigen is unknown. Per-base quality was not reported, and no clone a single base away is much larger than it. This receptor was identified in a girl aged 5-17 years with multiple sclerosis. Sequenced input: blood. This receptor chain uses TRBV13 and TRBJ2-1; the D gene is not confidently resolved. CDR3 region: CASSTLGEQFF. The DNA sequence reads TGTGCCAGCAGCACCCTGGGTGAGCAGTTCTTC.